Sequencing of this T cell receptor (beta chain) was carried out in a study of control samples from healthy donors and cancer patients (dated by TCRdb to about 2020). As to this clone: No antigen is known for it. Per-nucleotide qualities are absent, and no much larger clonotype sits a single base away.

Reading the germline V gene gives CDR1 MGHRA and CDR2 YSYEKL. Its CDR3 holds 18 amino acids, cysteine through phenylalanine. CDR3 DNA is the only sequence kept; it has 54 bases, read in frame from the first base. The junction carries 17 bases between V and J, which are trimmed by 0 bases and 1 base respectively. Preparation of the library involved the immunoSEQ multiplex PCR assay. The source is immuneACCESS, and TCRdb retained only in-frame sequences with V and J called. Part of the clones is not carried over; for the studies checked, unresolved V genes explain less than half of this, and the remainder is unexplained. The sample table lists about 120,000 clones, roughly 93% of them with a count of one. Of the sample, more than 2% is held by the ten largest clones.

Sequencing used blood. The clonotype originates from a man aged 25-40 years in good health. The chain is made from TRBV4-1 and TRBJ2-3, and possibly TRBD2, on 6 matching bases. At the DNA level, the sequence is TGCGCCAGCAGCCAAGATCACGTGACCCCGGGGGGCACAGATACGCAGTATTTT. Its protein is CASSQDHVTPGGTDTQYF.